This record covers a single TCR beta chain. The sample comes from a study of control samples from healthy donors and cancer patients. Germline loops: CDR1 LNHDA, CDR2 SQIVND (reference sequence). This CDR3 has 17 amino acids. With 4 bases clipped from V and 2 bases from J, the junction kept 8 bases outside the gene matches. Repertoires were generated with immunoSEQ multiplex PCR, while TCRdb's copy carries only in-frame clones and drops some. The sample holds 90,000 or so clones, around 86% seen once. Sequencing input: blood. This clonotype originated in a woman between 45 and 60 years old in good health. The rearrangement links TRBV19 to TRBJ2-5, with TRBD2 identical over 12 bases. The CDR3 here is CASSTLTGTSGQETQYF. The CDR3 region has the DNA TGTGCCAGTAGTACCCTAACTGGGACTAGCGGGCAAGAGACCCAGTACTTC.